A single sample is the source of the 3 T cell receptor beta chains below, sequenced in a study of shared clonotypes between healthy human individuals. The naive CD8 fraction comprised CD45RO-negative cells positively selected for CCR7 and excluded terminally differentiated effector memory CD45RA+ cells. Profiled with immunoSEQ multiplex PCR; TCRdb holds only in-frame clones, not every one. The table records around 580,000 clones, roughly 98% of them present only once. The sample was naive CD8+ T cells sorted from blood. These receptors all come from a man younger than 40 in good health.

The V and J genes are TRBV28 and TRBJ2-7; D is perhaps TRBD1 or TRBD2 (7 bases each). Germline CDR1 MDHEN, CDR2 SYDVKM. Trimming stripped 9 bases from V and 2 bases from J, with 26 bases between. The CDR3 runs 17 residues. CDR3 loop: CASSLIRGGDATYEQYF. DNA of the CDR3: TGTGCCAGTAGTCTAATCAGGGGGGGGGACGCCACCTACGAGCAGTACTTC.

This CDR3 reads CASTANTGELFF. The CDR3 nucleotides are TGTGCCAGCACCGCGAACACCGGGGAGCTGTTTTTT. The chain has TRBV27 and TRBJ2-2, with D hard to call. The V end was cut by 7 bases, the J end by 0 bases, with 3 bases between. Germline lookup yields CDR1 MNHEY and CDR2 SMNVEV (reference sequence). The CDR3 runs 12 residues.

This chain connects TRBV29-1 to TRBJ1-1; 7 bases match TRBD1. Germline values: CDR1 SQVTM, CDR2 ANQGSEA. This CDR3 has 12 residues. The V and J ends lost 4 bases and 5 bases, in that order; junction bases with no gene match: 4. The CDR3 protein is CSVVLQGTEAFF. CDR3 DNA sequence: TGCAGCGTTGTACTACAGGGGACTGAAGCTTTCTTT.